The entry below gives a single T cell receptor beta chain sequence along with its context. The antigen remains undetermined. Possible read error: a much larger clone is one base away. The entry originates in a study of molecular identifiers for immune sequencing clone quantification. Study-wide findings and caveats: It was shown that clones above 20 RNA copies held over 97% of effector molecules, but under 1% in naive cells.

TCRdb re-called the PCR reads through MiXCR, storing one row per CDR3 protein. The table has 80,000 to 100,000 distinct CDR3 sequences, 24% seen once. Naive CD8 T cells, phenotype CD8+CD4-CCR7+CD45RA+, were sorted. The CDR3 covers 15 residues. The chain links TRBV12-3 or TRBV12-4 to TRBJ1-2; D not certain. The source is a human donor in good health. Some libraries in this study had Jurkat cell RNA spiked in. Material: naive CD8+ T cells from blood, with Jurkat cell RNA spiked in. Indicated subset: FACS-sorted CD8+CD4-CCR7+CD45RA+ naive T cells. The CDR3 DNA is TGTGGCAGCAGCCCACGCGACGGACCATCCTATGGCTACACCTTC. Encoded protein: CGSSPRDGPSYGYTF.